The rows below give T cell receptor beta chains drawn from one sample of a study of cytomegalovirus exposure and HLA in healthy donors. The protocol was immunoSEQ multiplex PCR, while the TCRdb copy is restricted to in-frame clones and leaves out a portion. The repertoire includes around 180,000 clones, about 83% of them detected once, and around 4.9% sits in the top ten. What was sequenced was PBMCs. The receptors were sampled from a girl between 5 and 17 years old in good health and CMV-seropositive. Each CDR3 is given with its conserved first and last residue. The order of the fields is V gene, J gene, CDR3 protein.

TRBV5-1,TRBJ1-5,CASSPDGDSNQPQHF
TRBV5-1,TRBJ2-1,CASSLYGEQFF
TRBV28,TRBJ2-2,CASSLYSSRNGELFF
TRBV28,TRBJ2-3,CASLGQITDTQYF
TRBV9,TRBJ1-2,CASSPPTPNGYTF
TRBV13,TRBJ2-7,CASSLGRTGVTYGQYF
TRBV6-5,TRBJ2-7,CASSYGRTAYEQYF
TRBV30,TRBJ2-7,CAWSSGTVIDEQYF
TRBV29-1,TRBJ1-2,CSVGQGRVHSYGYTF
TRBV7-9,TRBJ1-2,CASSSIRDRGSGYTF
TRBV5-1,TRBJ2-5,CASSLVGAREETQYF
TRBV6-5,TRBJ2-1,CASSYVPGGYNEQFF
TRBV7-9,TRBJ2-7,CASSLLGAPYEQYF